These 14 T cell receptor beta chains were sequenced from one sample in a study of T cells after yellow fever vaccination. TCRdb processed the 5' RACE reads anew with MiXCR; each CDR3 protein has one entry. The sample yields around 230,000 distinct CDR3 sequences, approximately 6.7% seen once. The source was CD4+ T cells sorted from PBMCs, collected on the day of the yellow fever booster vaccination. These TCRs come from a man aged 25-45 years who received the YFV17D yellow fever vaccine.

In its sample, this clonotype was seen many times. The chain is built from TRBV10-3 and TRBJ2-2, with 7 bases lining up with TRBD2. V trimming: 8 bases; J trimming: 6 bases; junction bases outside the gene matches: 9. CDR1 ENHRY and CDR2 SYGVKD come from the germline V gene. The CDR3 covers 14 residues. This chain's CDR3 is CAIGASGDAGELFF. For the CDR3, the DNA is TGTGCCATCGGAGCTAGCGGCGACGCCGGGGAGCTGTTTTTT.

This clonotype turned up a few times. The chain carries TRBV20-1 and TRBJ2-3, with TRBD2 matching 11 bases. This CDR3 has 15 amino acids. The V segment lost 6 bases and the J segment 6 bases; nucleotides outside the gene matches: 11. The germline V gene has CDR1 DFQATT and CDR2 SNEGSKA (reference sequence). This chain's CDR3 is CSALASGRKWDTQYF. In DNA, the CDR3 is TGCAGTGCCCTAGCTAGCGGGAGGAAGTGGGATACGCAGTATTTT.

The chain employs TRBV19 and TRBJ1-1; a possible D gene is TRBD1 (5 bases). The germline CDR1 and CDR2 sequences are LNHDA and SQIVND (reference sequence). The CDR3 is 15 residues long. The ends were cut back, 7 bases at V and 6 bases at J, with 21 bases in the middle. In DNA form, the CDR3 reads TGTGCCAGTAAAGATCTCCCTAGGGGTCAAGCTGAAGCTTTCTTT. It is translated as CASKDLPRGQAEAFF.

In its sample, this clonotype was seen many times. The gene calls are TRBV20-1 and TRBJ2-1; no firm D call. This CDR3 has 13 amino acids. Germline loops: CDR1 DFQATT, CDR2 SNEGSKA (reference sequence). Trimming shortened V by 1 base and J by 4 bases, and 8 bases separated the two germline ends. CDR3 sequence (DNA): TGCAGTGCTAGAGTCGGCCAGTACAATGAGCAGTTCTTC. Its protein product is CSARVGQYNEQFF.

The gene calls are TRBV5-1 and TRBJ2-2, with a possible D match to TRBD2 (6 bases). CDR1 SGHRS and CDR2 YFSETQ come from the germline V gene. V lost 0 bases to trimming and J lost 0 bases, with 18 bases between them. This CDR3 has 19 amino acids. In DNA, the CDR3 is TGCGCCAGCAGCTTGGTATTAGCGGCTAGATTCGCGAACACCGGGGAGCTGTTTTTT. Translating it yields CASSLVLAARFANTGELFF. Combining the CDR3 with reference TRBV5-1 and TRBJ2-2 gives the whole variable domain KAGVTQTPRYLIKTRGQQVTLSCSPISGHRSVSWYQQTPGQGLQFLFEYFSETQRNKGNFPGRFSGRQFSNSRSEMNVSTLELGDSALYLCASSLVLAARFANTGELFFGEGSRLTVL.

This clonotype came up many times. The chain recombines TRBV3-1 with TRBJ1-1, with 12 bases matching TRBD1. Germline trimming cut 3 bases from V and 4 bases from J; bases unmatched to any gene: 6. The CDR3 covers 16 residues. Germline V gene sequence: CDR1 LGHDT, CDR2 YNNKEL (reference sequence). The CDR3 loop is CASSQGQGARSTEAFF. The CDR3 coding sequence is TGTGCCAGCAGCCAGGGACAGGGGGCCCGGAGCACTGAAGCTTTCTTT. The entire variable domain, with the rest obtained from reference TRBV3-1 and TRBJ1-1, is as follows: DTAVSQTPKYLVTQMGNDKSIKCEQNLGHDTMYWYKQDSKKFLKIMFSYNNKELIINETVPNRFSPKSPDKAHLNLHINSLELGDSAVYFCASSQGQGARSTEAFFGQGTRLTVV.

This clonotype occurred many times. The chain carries TRBV20-1 and TRBJ1-1, with D unresolved. Between the trimmed V and J ends, which lost 5 bases and 3 bases, there was a span of 7 bases. Germline assignment: CDR1 DFQATT and CDR2 SNEGSKA (reference sequence). The CDR3 is 11 residues long. The CDR3 coding sequence is TGCAGTGCTGGGGTTGACACTGAAGCTTTCTTT. Translation gives CSAGVDTEAFF.

The sample holds many counts of this clonotype. The chain recombines TRBV20-1 with TRBJ1-1; maybe TRBD1 (5 bases). Trimming took off 0 bases at V and 5 bases at J, with 13 bases between the two ends. The CDR3 is 14 amino acids. Per the germline V gene, CDR1 is DFQATT and CDR2 is SNEGSKA (reference sequence). CDR3 protein: CSARDGARGTEAFF. The CDR3 DNA is TGCAGTGCTAGAGACGGAGCCCGGGGGACTGAAGCTTTCTTT.

CDR3 residues: CSASSSLRDYNEQFF. CDR3 DNA: TGCAGTGCTAGCTCTTCCCTTCGCGACTACAATGAGCAGTTCTTC. The chain joins TRBV20-1 to TRBJ2-1; D remains unclear. Trimming removed 3 bases from V and 3 bases from J, with 15 bases in between. The CDR3 has 15 residues. Germline V gives CDR1 DFQATT, CDR2 SNEGSKA (reference sequence).

This clonotype has a count of ten or more. The chain uses TRBV6-2 or TRBV6-3 and TRBJ1-2; a possible D gene is TRBD1 (5 bases). The germline gives CDR1 MNHEY, CDR2 SVGEGT. The V end lost 6 bases, the J end lost 4 bases, and 12 bases lay between the germline ends. This CDR3 comprises 13 residues. This CDR3 is CASSPGTVYGYTF. CDR3 nucleotide sequence: TGTGCCAGCAGCCCAGGGACTGTCTATGGCTACACCTTC.

This clonotype has ten or more counts. The chain links TRBV21-1 to TRBJ2-7. TRBV21-1 is a known pseudogene. There are 14 residues in the CDR3. The CDR3 is CASSKVKASHEQYF. In nucleotides, the CDR3 is TGTGCCAGCAGCAAAGTGAAGGCCTCCCACGAGCAGTACTTC.

This clonotype was detected ten times or more. The chain carries TRBV20-1 and TRBJ2-1, with D maybe TRBD2 (5 bases). Germline-derived CDR1 and CDR2 are DFQATT and SNEGSKA (reference sequence). The CDR3 consists of 15 residues. The V and J ends lost 0 bases and 4 bases respectively, with 13 bases between them. CDR3 in amino acids: CSARDRPSRYNEQFF. The CDR3 DNA is TGCAGTGCTAGAGATCGGCCTAGCAGGTACAATGAGCAGTTCTTC.

This clonotype came up a few times. The chain links TRBV27 to TRBJ2-1, with D perhaps TRBD1 (5 bases). The germline CDR1 and CDR2 sequences are MNHEY and SMNVEV (reference sequence). CDR3 length: 13 amino acids. With 5 bases removed from V and 9 bases from J, the gap between germline ends came to 14 bases. The CDR3 region has the DNA TGTGCCAGCAGTCTCACAGGTAGTGGTGAGCAGTTCTTC. This translates into CASSLTGSGEQFF.

In this sample, this clonotype turned up a few times. This chain links TRBV28 with TRBJ2-5; D not certain. Germline V gene sequence: CDR1 MDHEN, CDR2 SYDVKM. V was clipped by 2 bases and J by 5 bases, with 9 bases between them. The CDR3 totals 13 residues. The CDR3 loop is CASSLSSPETQYF. In nucleotides, the CDR3 is TGTGCCAGCAGTTTAAGCTCTCCGGAGACCCAGTACTTC.